This record concerns one T cell receptor beta chain sequence. Its matching antigen is unknown. The record originates from a study of T cells expressing NK-cell markers. Study summary: Repertoire data for TCR beta were derived from sorted T cells (CD3+CD56+NKG2C+, CD3+CD56+NKG2C- and CD3+CD56-NKG2C+).

UMIs accompanied the 5'RACE template switching by which TCR beta cDNA was made. Each CDR3 protein gets one entry in TCRdb, which reprocessed the 5' RACE reads and gives no DNA. The sample has 500,000 to 700,000 distinct CDR3 sequences. Notes on the study in general: The study found these clonotypes also leading the CD3+CD56-NKG2C+ fraction in a few donors.

The CDR3 runs to 13 residues. Looked up from germline, CDR1 is ENHRY and CDR2 is SYGVKD. Material for sequencing was blood T cells: a sorted CD56 or NKG2C T cell subset, CD4+ or CD8+ T cells, or bulk PBMC T cells (not recorded which). The V and J genes are TRBV10-3 and TRBJ2-1; TCRdb returns TRBD1, unconfirmable since there is no DNA. The receptor comes from a young man in good health. The CDR3: CAITPGRDNEQFF.